A selection of T cell receptor beta chains follows, all from one sample in a study of early T cells in non-severe SARS-CoV-2 infection. In TCRdb, the 5' RACE reads were re-called with MiXCR into one record per CDR3 protein. Here the sample spans some 45,000 distinct CDR3 sequences, under 4.5% being singletons. Sequenced material: whole blood. Source of these receptors: an adult who was a healthcare worker with PCR-confirmed SARS-CoV-2 infection or an uninfected control (not recorded which). Each CDR3 is given without its conserved first and last residue. Each record gives: V gene, CDR3 protein.

>TRBV29-1
SVLTGETTEAF
>TRBV5-1
ASSRRTSGGQESF
>TRBV18
ASSPLGTANTEAF
>TRBV12-3/TRBV12-4
ASSETLNSYEQY
>TRBV18
ANSLGQGQYNEQF
>TRBV29-1
SHREAGGHEQY
>TRBV20-1
SAARGQGANQPQH
>TRBV5-6
ASSLAAGGKETQY
>TRBV18
ASSPGLNYEQY
>TRBV6-2/TRBV6-3
ASSYRETQWKNEQF
>TRBV9
ASSFRDAHEQF
>TRBV5-4
ASSLGGGFSYEQY
>TRBV24-1
ATGAGSVSWYNEQF
>TRBV7-8
ASSASRRANVLT
>TRBV5-1
ASSLMGGQETQY
>TRBV3-1
ASSPLGTAGANVLT
>TRBV12-3/TRBV12-4
ASRSSGGRTDTQY
>TRBV20-1
SARDPGGRVFNEQF
>TRBV18
ASSPRTGGGDEAF
>TRBV2
AGKANGEQF
>TRBV19
ASSPGTGDGYT
>TRBV5-4
ASSSFGGNEQY
>TRBV4-1
ASSQSRGAPYEQY
>TRBV11-2
ASSSTAGGYNEQF
>TRBV6-1
ASSPRDRGEVWLDEQF
>TRBV12-3/TRBV12-4
ASTLRGGSGELF
>TRBV11-2
ASSERAFEQF
>TRBV7-8
ASSPNGIRETQY
>TRBV5-1
ASSLELTTKDTQY
>TRBV7-3
ASSPRQGSSGNTIY
>TRBV12-5
ASGFQGTGSLAGVIAEETQY
>TRBV11-3
ASSFGLAGVGADTQY
>TRBV30
AWSNLLDQPQH
>TRBV7-8
ASSSRGQGLATNEKLF
>TRBV6-5
ASRLDRQTNYGYT
>TRBV10-3
AARTGAQETQY
>TRBV18
ASTTGFRGPYEQY
>TRBV3-1
ASSQGTGRSYEQY
>TRBV5-5
ASSRRGLSNTGELF
>TRBV27
ASALLAGGYTDTQY
>TRBV18
ASSPRDSNSPLH
>TRBV7-9
ASSLWAAGTYEQY
>TRBV30
AWSVSLYEKLF
>TRBV5-4
ASSLVGTSGSFYNEGQF
>TRBV7-9
ASTKAPALQETQY
>TRBV10-3
AIRGGQGGDTEAF
>TRBV28
ASLSRGWPRDTQY
>TRBV29-1
SVEEPGEWETQY
>TRBV7-3
ASSRAHGDEQF
>TRBV21-1
ASSDTQIPRAEYYPGETQY
>TRBV6-5
ASSRTGDSGNTIY
>TRBV6-4
ASSDSLQGASF
>TRBV18
ASSPTEGSNQPQH
>TRBV20-1
SARVIGGAGSPLH
>TRBV3-1
ASSQGAGANVLT
>TRBV12-3/TRBV12-4
ASRGRQGMNTEAF
>TRBV5-8
ASSPGQRTSTDTQY
>TRBV7-9
ASSLGLETQY